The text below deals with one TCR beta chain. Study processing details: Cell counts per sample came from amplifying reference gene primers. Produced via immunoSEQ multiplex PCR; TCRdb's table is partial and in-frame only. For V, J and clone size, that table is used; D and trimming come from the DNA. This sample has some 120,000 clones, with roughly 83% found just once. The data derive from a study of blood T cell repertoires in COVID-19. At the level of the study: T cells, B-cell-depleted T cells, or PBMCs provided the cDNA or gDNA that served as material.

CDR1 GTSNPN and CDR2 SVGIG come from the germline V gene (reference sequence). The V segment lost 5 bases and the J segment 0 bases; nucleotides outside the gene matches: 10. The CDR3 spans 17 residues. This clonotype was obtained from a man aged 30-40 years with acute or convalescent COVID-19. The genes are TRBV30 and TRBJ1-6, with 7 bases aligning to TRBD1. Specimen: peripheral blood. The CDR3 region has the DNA TGTGCCTGGCAAGACAGGGCGAGGAGCTCCTATAATTCACCCCTCCACTTT. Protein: CAWQDRARSSYNSPLHF. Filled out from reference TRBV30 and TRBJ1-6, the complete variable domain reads SQTIHQWPATLVQPVGSPLSLECTVEGTSNPNLYWYRQAAGRGLQLLFYSVGIGQISSEVPQNLSASRPQDRQFILSSKKLLLSDSGFYLCAWQDRARSSYNSPLHFGNGTRLTVT.